Listed here are 28 T cell receptor beta chains from one sample, sequenced in a study of memory CD4+ T cells and cytomegalovirus serostatus. The sort gate was single viable CD3+CD4+CD8-CD45RO+ cells for memory CD4+ T cells. Clones were sequenced by immunoSEQ multiplex PCR, and TCRdb holds only the in-frame ones, with some missing. The sample contains tens of thousands of clones, around 80% of which appear only once. The sample consisted of memory CD4+ T cells from blood. The origin of the receptors is an adult in good health and CMV-seronegative.

The chain uses TRBV5-1 and TRBJ2-1; 8 bases are a match to TRBD2. V was pared by 1 base and J by 1 base, with 4 bases of the junction left unmatched. The CDR3 extends over 16 amino acids. The germline V gene encodes CDR1 SGHRS and CDR2 YFSETQ. The CDR3 coding sequence is TGCGCCAGCAGCTTGAATACGGGAGGGTCCTACAATGAGCAGTTCTTC. Protein sequence: CASSLNTGGSYNEQFF. The variable domain in full, with the rest retrieved from reference TRBV5-1 and TRBJ2-1, is KAGVTQTPRYLIKTRGQQVTLSCSPISGHRSVSWYQQTPGQGLQFLFEYFSETQRNKGNFPGRFSGRQFSNSRSEMNVSTLELGDSALYLCASSLNTGGSYNEQFFGPGTRLTVL.

The chain recombines TRBV7-2 with TRBJ1-1; D remains ambiguous. The CDR3 length is 13 residues. The V end was cut by 1 base, the J end by 6 bases, with 9 bases between. CDR1 and CDR2 from the germline V gene are SGHTA and FQGNSA. The CDR3 region has the DNA TGTGCCAGCAGCTTAGTTCCTTCAGCTGAAGCTTTCTTT. Its translation is CASSLVPSAEAFF.

The genes are TRBV19 and TRBJ2-1; 14 bases align to TRBD2. CDR3 length: 15 residues. Germline V lookup: CDR1 LNHDA, CDR2 SQIVND (reference sequence). V was clipped by 5 bases and J by 8 bases; unmatched bases: 5. Here the CDR3 DNA reads TGTGCCAGTAGTGGGGGGACTAGCGGGAGCCATGAGCAGTTCTTC. Encoded protein: CASSGGTSGSHEQFF.

The chain joins TRBV11-3 to TRBJ1-4, with D perhaps TRBD1 (6 bases). CDR1 is SGHNT and CDR2 is YENEEA in the germline V gene. The germline V and J ends were trimmed by 5 bases and 8 bases, with 18 bases remaining between them. This CDR3 comprises 15 residues. The CDR3 region has the DNA TGTGCCAGCAGCCCACGGACAGCACGAGGGGAAAAACTGTTTTTT. The encoded protein is CASSPRTARGEKLFF.

J is TRBJ1-4 and V is TRBV6-6; D is unclear. The V gene's germline CDR1 is MNHNY and CDR2 SVGAGI (reference sequence). The CDR3 runs to 14 residues. V lost 5 bases and J lost 7, with 14 bases in between. This chain's CDR3 is CASSTTVPGEKLFF. For the CDR3, the DNA is TGTGCCAGCAGTACGACCGTTCCGGGTGAAAAACTGTTTTTT.

The genes are TRBV11-3 and TRBJ2-1; 12 bases match TRBD2. In germline, CDR1 is SGHNT, CDR2 YENEEA. Germline trimming cut 5 bases from V and 5 bases from J; bases unmatched to any gene: 7. This CDR3 comprises 16 residues. The CDR3 sequence: CASSPRTSGANNEQFF. The CDR3 DNA sequence: TGTGCCAGCAGCCCCAGGACTAGCGGGGCTAACAATGAGCAGTTCTTC.

The J gene is TRBJ1-2, the V gene TRBV5-1; the match to TRBD1 covers 9 bases. The length of the CDR3 is 17 residues. Germline V gene lookup returns CDR1 SGHRS and CDR2 YFSETQ. J was trimmed by 0 bases and V by 4 bases; bases with no gene match: 10. In DNA form, the CDR3 reads TGCGCCAGCAGCCTACCGGGACAGGGACCAGCTAACTATGGCTACACCTTC. Protein: CASSLPGQGPANYGYTF.

The chain carries TRBV7-9 and TRBJ2-6; no clear D. Germline CDR1 is SEHNR and CDR2 is FQNEAQ (reference sequence). The CDR3 covers 14 residues. The V and J ends lost 3 bases and 2 bases respectively, with 5 bases between them. CDR3 DNA sequence: TGTGCCAGCAGCTTGGCGGCTGGGGCCAACGTCCTGACTTTC. This translates into CASSLAAGANVLTF.

V usage is TRBV11-1 and J usage is TRBJ2-7, with TRBD1 matching 8 bases. V shed 5 bases, J shed 3 bases, and the junction held 9 bases outside the gene matches. Looked up from germline, CDR1 is SGHAT and CDR2 is FQDESV (reference sequence). This CDR3 region has 15 residues. The CDR3 protein is CASSHPDRGSYEQYF. CDR3 coding DNA: TGTGCCAGCAGCCACCCCGACAGGGGAAGCTACGAGCAGTACTTC.

This chain uses TRBV5-6 with TRBJ2-5, with D maybe TRBD2 (6 bases). The CDR3 has 16 residues. V lost 2 bases and J 1 base, leaving 15 bases between the germline ends. Germline CDR1 is SGHDT and CDR2 is YYEEEE. The CDR3 sequence is CASSFLTVGGQETQYF. CDR3 sequence (DNA): TGTGCCAGCAGCTTCCTGACAGTGGGAGGCCAAGAGACCCAGTACTTC.

This clone appeared once. The chain joins TRBV11-3 to TRBJ2-3; 9 bases are shared with TRBD2. The germline V gene has CDR1 SGHNT and CDR2 YENEEA. There are 17 residues in the CDR3. V dropped 1 base and J dropped 0; count of bases not matched to a gene: 5. The CDR3 region is CASSLGTSASSTDTQYF. The CDR3 nucleotides read TGTGCCAGCAGCTTAGGGACTAGCGCCTCTAGCACAGATACGCAGTATTTT.

This clone was counted between two and nine times. V usage is TRBV15 and J usage is TRBJ1-5; 9 bases map to TRBD1. Germline values: CDR1 LNHNV, CDR2 YYDKDF (reference sequence). J was trimmed by 7 bases and V by 3 bases; bases with no gene match: 4. The CDR3 sequence is 14 residues long. The DNA for the CDR3 is TGTGCCACCAGCAGGGACAGGGGAGGGCAGCCCCAGCATTTT. Amino acids: CATSRDRGGQPQHF.

This chain links TRBV30 with TRBJ2-7, with D perhaps matching TRBD1 (6 bases). Per germline, CDR1 GTSNPN and CDR2 SVGIG (reference sequence). The CDR3 sequence is 14 residues long. Between the trimmed V and J ends, which lost 2 bases and 7 bases, there was a span of 18 bases. CDR3 loop: CAWSLRGGIREQYF. As DNA, the CDR3 is TGTGCCTGGAGTCTCAGGGGCGGAATACGGGAGCAGTACTTC.

The CDR3 nucleotides read TGTGCCAGCAGCCGGGCGTGGACTAGCGGGGAAGAGACCCAGTACTTC. Translating gives CASSRAWTSGEETQYF. V usage is TRBV11-3 and J usage is TRBJ2-5; TRBD2 matches at 12 bases. This CDR3 is 16 amino acids long. The ends lost 5 bases at V and 3 bases at J; junction bases unmatched: 7. The germline gives CDR1 SGHNT, CDR2 YENEEA. Based on the CDR3 plus reference TRBV11-3 and TRBJ2-5, the full variable domain is EAGVVQSPRYKIIEKKQPVAFWCNPISGHNTLYWYLQNLGQGPELLIRYENEEAVDDSQLPKDRFSAERLKGVDSTLKIQPAELGDSAVYLCASSRAWTSGEETQYFGPGTRLLVL.

The V call is TRBV29-1, the J call TRBJ2-6; 7 bases line up with TRBD1. The trim removed 7 bases at V and 1 base at J, leaving 4 bases unmatched. This CDR3 is 14 amino acids long. Per germline, CDR1 SQVTM and CDR2 ANQGSEA. The CDR3 is CSAETGSGANVLTF. CDR3 nucleotide sequence: TGCAGCGCCGAGACAGGGTCTGGGGCCAACGTCCTGACTTTC.

The chain couples TRBV7-9 to TRBJ2-2, with 7 bases matching TRBD2. The junction had 6 bases not matched to a gene; V was cut back by 5 bases and J by 3 bases. The V gene's germline CDR1 is SEHNR and CDR2 FQNEAQ (reference sequence). The CDR3 has 15 residues. The CDR3 sequence is CASSGSSGDTGELFF. CDR3 DNA: TGTGCCAGCAGCGGTTCTAGCGGCGACACCGGGGAGCTGTTTTTT. Together with reference TRBV7-9 and TRBJ2-2, the CDR3 gives the full variable domain: DTGVSQNPRHKITKRGQNVTFRCDPISEHNRLYWYRQTLGQGPEFLTYFQNEAQLEKSRLLSDRFSAERPKGSFSTLEIQRTEQGDSAMYLCASSGSSGDTGELFFGEGSRLTVL.

V gene TRBV5-6 combines with J gene TRBJ2-3, with 7 bases matching TRBD2. CDR3 length: 15 residues. Germline V gene lookup returns CDR1 SGHDT and CDR2 YYEEEE. V gave up 0 bases and J gave up 2 bases; unmatched junction bases: 3. CDR3 protein: CASSLAGGFTDTQYF. The CDR3 nucleotides are TGTGCCAGCAGCTTGGCGGGGGGATTCACAGATACGCAGTATTTT.

The V gene is TRBV4-2, the J gene TRBJ2-7; TRBD2 matches 7 bases. CDR1 LGHNA and CDR2 YNFKEQ come from the germline V gene. Germline trimming cut 4 bases from V and 6 bases from J; bases unmatched to any gene: 6. The CDR3 length is 13 residues. This chain's CDR3 is CASSPPGGGEQYF. The DNA of the CDR3 is TGTGCCAGCAGCCCCCCGGGGGGTGGCGAGCAGTACTTC.

The CDR3 is CASSRDRSQTGELFF. The CDR3 coding sequence is TGTGCCAGCAGCCGGGACCGATCGCAAACCGGGGAGCTGTTTTTT. J is TRBJ2-2 and V is TRBV5-4; D may match TRBD1 or TRBD2 (5 bases each). Germline lookup yields CDR1 SGHNT and CDR2 YYREEE (reference sequence). Trimming pared 4 bases from V and 5 bases from J, leaving 15 bases between. The CDR3 loop spans 15 amino acids.

The chain employs TRBV4-2 and TRBJ1-6, with TRBD1 matching over 8 bases. The CDR3 has 14 amino acids. V was pared by 2 bases and J by 9 bases, with 3 bases of the junction left unmatched. CDR1 is LGHNA, CDR2 YNFKEQ, per germline. Here the CDR3 DNA reads TGTGCCAGCAGCCAAACAGGGGGTGGTTCACCCCTCCACTTT. Translated, it gives CASSQTGGGSPLHF.

The chain couples TRBV7-3 to TRBJ2-1; no clear D gene. The CDR3 sequence is 12 residues long. Germline V CDR1 and CDR2: SGHTA, FQGTGA. V lost 5 bases, J lost 2 bases, and 4 bases lay in between. The CDR3 coding sequence is TGTGCCAGCAGCGAAGCCTACAATGAGCAGTTCTTC. It yields the protein CASSEAYNEQFF.

The V and J genes are TRBV20-1 and TRBJ2-5, with D hard to call. Trimming left V 5 bases short and J 5 bases short, with 6 bases between. The CDR3 spans 10 residues. CDR1 is DFQATT, CDR2 SNEGSKA, per germline (reference sequence). The CDR3 loop reads CSALGETQYF. DNA for the CDR3: TGCAGTGCTCTGGGTGAGACCCAGTACTTC.

The rearrangement links TRBV19 to TRBJ1-5, with no clear D. This CDR3 has 18 residues. Trimming cost V 3 bases and J 2 bases, with 20 bases left between them. Per the germline V gene, CDR1 is LNHDA and CDR2 is SQIVND (reference sequence). Written as DNA, the CDR3 is TGTGCCAGTAGTATCAGTCCGGGGTATCTAGAGGGCAATCAGCCCCAGCATTTT. Its protein is CASSISPGYLEGNQPQHF.

The chain employs TRBV19 and TRBJ1-1; TRBD1 is a possible D gene (6 bases). CDR3 length: 15 amino acids. V was pared by 6 bases and J by 0 bases, with 14 bases between. Germline assignment: CDR1 LNHDA and CDR2 SQIVND (reference sequence). CDR3 nucleotides: TGTGCCAGTAGGCCCGACCAGGGGCTGAACACTGAAGCTTTCTTT. Translated: CASRPDQGLNTEAFF.

This clone was counted between two and nine times. The gene calls are TRBV6-5 and TRBJ1-1; D gene uncertain. CDR1 is MNHEY, CDR2 SVGAGI, per germline. CDR3 length equals 13 residues. Trimming pared 7 bases from V and 11 bases from J, leaving 20 bases between. The CDR3 loop reads CASTPTAGMTAFF. The CDR3 bases are TGTGCCAGCACTCCGACGGCGGGCATGACGGCTTTCTTT.

The chain links TRBV7-6 to TRBJ2-7, with 11 positions matching TRBD2. J gave up 4 bases and V 5 bases, and 7 bases lay outside the gene matches. CDR1 is SGHVS, CDR2 FNYEAQ, per germline. This CDR3 is built from 15 residues. In DNA, the CDR3 is TGTGCCAGCAGCGAACTAGCGGGGGCTGTTTACGAGCAGTACTTC. This translates into CASSELAGAVYEQYF.

This clone has only a few counts. The genes are TRBV4-2 and TRBJ2-2; 7 bases agree with TRBD1. The germline V gene has CDR1 LGHNA and CDR2 YNFKEQ. V shed 6 bases, J shed 1 base, and the junction held 5 bases outside the gene matches. The CDR3 runs 15 residues. The CDR3 nucleotides read TGTGCCAGCAGAGACGGGACAGAGAACACCGGGGAGCTGTTTTTT. This sequence encodes CASRDGTENTGELFF.

The chain recombines TRBV4-2 with TRBJ1-2, with D hard to call. Per the germline V gene, CDR1 is LGHNA and CDR2 is YNFKEQ. V was cut by 3 bases and J by 5 bases, with 7 bases left in between. The CDR3 covers 12 residues. CDR3 sequence (DNA): TGTGCCAGCAGCCAGGCTGGGTATGGCTACACCTTC. It encodes CASSQAGYGYTF.